One and the same sample provided the 23 T cell receptor beta chains below, sequenced in a study of blood T cell repertoires in COVID-19 (dated by TCRdb to 2019 to 2021). Libraries were made using the immunoSEQ multiplex PCR assay. What TCRdb holds here is the immuneACCESS table cut down to in-frame rearrangements. Part of the clones is not present; checked against another copy, under half of the missing clones reflect an unresolved V gene, and the others are unexplained. The sample includes approximately 200,000 clones, with around 90% observed a single time. The leading ten clones occupy 9.5% to 14% of the sample. Sample: PBMCs or T cells enriched from blood (not recorded which). These receptors came from a man between 25 and 39 years old who had recovered from COVID-19.

The V call is TRBV7-8, the J call TRBJ1-6; D perhaps matches TRBD1 (6 bases). CDR1 and CDR2 (germline): SGHVS, FQNEAQ. CDR3 length equals 14 residues. V shed 2 bases and J shed 8 bases, with 10 bases lying between them. CDR3 nucleotides: TGTGCCAGCAGCTTAACAGGGATGTATTCACCCCTCCACTTT. Its translation: CASSLTGMYSPLHF. The variable domain in full, with the rest retrieved from reference TRBV7-8 and TRBJ1-6, is GAGVSQSPRYKVAKRGQDVALRCDPISGHVSLFWYQQALGQGPEFLTYFQNEAQLDKSGLPSDRFFAERPEGSVSTLKIQRTQQEDSAVYLCASSLTGMYSPLHFGNGTRLTVT.

The genes are TRBV6-1 and TRBJ1-5, with 7 positions matching TRBD1. The ends lost 2 bases at V and 7 bases at J; junction bases unmatched: 8. Per the germline V gene, CDR1 is MNHNS and CDR2 is SASEGT. This CDR3 spans 15 amino acids. The CDR3 here is CASSENYGRGQPQHF. The CDR3 DNA reads as TGTGCCAGCAGTGAAAATTATGGCAGGGGGCAGCCCCAGCATTTT.

The gene calls are TRBV3-1 (or the pseudogene TRBV3-2) and TRBJ1-2; TRBD1 matches at 7 bases. Germline assignment: CDR1 LGHDT and CDR2 YNNKEL (reference sequence). Trimming cost V 1 base and J 4 bases; bases outside gene matches: 3. CDR3 length: 14 residues. The CDR3 DNA reads TGTGCCAGCAGCCAAGCTCACAGGGGCTATGGCTACACCTTC. This gives the protein CASSQAHRGYGYTF.

The rearrangement joins TRBV27 to TRBJ2-1; D may be TRBD2 (6 bases). The CDR3 length is 15 residues. V was trimmed by 6 bases and J by 3 bases, leaving 15 bases between them. The V gene's germline CDR1 is MNHEY and CDR2 SMNVEV (reference sequence). For the CDR3, the DNA is TGTGCCAGCAGGACGGGGGTGTCCAGCTACAATGAGCAGTTCTTC. This encodes CASRTGVSSYNEQFF.

This clone is a singleton in its sample. The CDR3 DNA is TGTGCCAGCAGCTTAATGGGACAGGGTGAAGCGCAGTATTTT. It translates to CASSLMGQGEAQYF. V usage is TRBV7-9 and J usage is TRBJ2-3; 9 bases match TRBD1. The V segment lost 2 bases and the J segment 10 bases; nucleotides outside the gene matches: 7. The V gene's germline CDR1 is SEHNR and CDR2 FQNEAQ (reference sequence). The CDR3 covers 14 residues.

This sequence joins TRBV18 and TRBJ2-7, with a weak D call TRBD2 (5 bases). This CDR3 has 15 amino acids. V was cut by 3 bases and J by 3 bases, with 15 bases left in between. Germline values: CDR1 KGHSH, CDR2 LQKENI. The CDR3 bases are TGTGCCAGCTCACCCGGACGGGGTGGGCACTACGAGCAGTACTTC. It translates to CASSPGRGGHYEQYF.

The chain has TRBV19 and TRBJ2-3, with D tentatively TRBD1 (6 bases). V gave up 9 bases and J gave up 5 bases, with 15 bases separating them. Germline V gene sequence: CDR1 LNHDA, CDR2 SQIVND (reference sequence). The CDR3 loop spans 13 amino acids. CDR3 nucleotides: TGTGCCAGCGAAGGACAGCGTAGAGATACGCAGTATTTT. This gives the protein CASEGQRRDTQYF. Complete variable domain (other parts from reference TRBV19 and TRBJ2-3): DGGITQSPKYLFRKEGQNVTLSCEQNLNHDAMYWYRQDPGQGLRLIYYSQIVNDFQKGDIAEGYSVSREKKESFPLTVTSAQKNPTAFYLCASEGQRRDTQYFGPGTRLTVL.

This chain connects TRBV4-3 to TRBJ2-5; TRBD2 is a possible D gene (6 bases). Germline CDR1 and CDR2: LGHNA and YSLEER. This CDR3 is built from 16 residues. V gave up 3 bases and J gave up 4 bases, with 18 bases separating them. The CDR3 DNA sequence: TGCGCCAGCAGCCACGGAGGGACCGCAGGTGGAGAGACCCAGTACTTC. Translating it yields CASSHGGTAGGETQYF.

This clone was seen a handful of times. The genes are TRBV29-1 and TRBJ1-2, with 10 bases fitting TRBD1. The CDR3 consists of 16 residues. With 4 bases clipped from V and 2 bases from J, the junction kept 10 bases outside the gene matches. CDR1 SQVTM and CDR2 ANQGSEA come from the germline V gene. The CDR3 is CSVGPIGQGVNYGYTF. The CDR3 nucleotides read TGCAGCGTTGGGCCAATAGGACAGGGGGTGAACTATGGCTACACCTTC.

The chain couples TRBV28 to TRBJ1-5; tentatively, D is TRBD1 (5 bases). The CDR3 contains 15 residues. Germline lookup yields CDR1 MDHEN and CDR2 SYDVKM. V gave up 8 bases and J gave up 6 bases, with 20 bases separating them. In DNA, the CDR3 is TGTGCCAGCCTCCGCCCAACAGGCTGGGGTCAGCCCCAGCATTTT. This translates into CASLRPTGWGQPQHF.

V and J are TRBV19 and TRBJ1-2, with D possibly matching TRBD1 (5 bases). Germline CDR1 and CDR2: LNHDA and SQIVND (reference sequence). Trimming removed 5 bases at V and 6 bases at J, with 22 bases between. This CDR3 contains 16 residues. The chain's CDR3 is CASSGTARRGRNGYTF. DNA for the CDR3: TGTGCCAGTAGTGGGACGGCCCGACGGGGGAGAAATGGCTACACCTTC.

In its sample, this clone was seen a few times. J is TRBJ2-1 and V is TRBV28; D not certain. Germline CDR1 MDHEN, CDR2 SYDVKM. The V end was cut by 8 bases, the J end by 1 base, with 12 bases between. The CDR3 runs to 14 residues. The CDR3: CASGSGQSYNEQFF. The CDR3 region has the DNA TGTGCCAGCGGGTCGGGTCAGTCCTACAATGAGCAGTTCTTC.

This chain connects TRBV24-1 to TRBJ1-2; tentative D call: TRBD1 (5 bases). Deletions cut 2 bases from V and 8 bases from J, with 8 bases between. Germline V gene lookup returns CDR1 KGHDR and CDR2 SFDVKD. The CDR3 spans 12 residues. The CDR3 protein is CATSDSGAGYTF. The CDR3 DNA is TGTGCCACCAGTGATTCTGGGGCGGGCTACACCTTC.

This chain connects TRBV5-5 to TRBJ1-4; TRBD1 aligns across 8 bases. The germline CDR1 and CDR2 sequences are SGHKS and YYEKEE (reference sequence). The CDR3 is 15 amino acids. V lost 4 bases and J lost 8; bases outside the gene matches: 10. The CDR3 nucleotides are TGTGCCAGCAGCACACAGACAGGGGTGAGGGAAAAACTGTTTTTT. Amino acids: CASSTQTGVREKLFF.

The rearrangement joins TRBV30 to TRBJ1-1; D gene uncertain. The CDR3 length is 13 residues. Per the germline V gene, CDR1 is GTSNPN and CDR2 is SVGIG (reference sequence). V was cut by 0 bases and J by 3 bases, with 8 bases left in between. The CDR3 DNA sequence: TGTGCCTGGAGTGTAACGGGGTACACTGAAGCTTTCTTT. Protein: CAWSVTGYTEAFF.

The chain is built from TRBV28 and TRBJ1-5; D is perhaps TRBD1 (6 bases). The CDR3 consists of 15 residues. The V gene lost 6 bases and the J gene lost 0 bases, with 12 bases spanning the gap. CDR1 MDHEN and CDR2 SYDVKM come from the germline V gene. CDR3 sequence: CASRKQGISNQPQHF. CDR3 sequence (DNA): TGTGCCAGCAGAAAACAGGGAATTAGCAATCAGCCCCAGCATTTT. Complete variable domain (other parts from reference TRBV28 and TRBJ1-5): DVKVTQSSRYLVKRTGEKVFLECVQDMDHENMFWYRQDPGLGLRLIYFSYDVKMKEKGDIPEGYSVSREKKERFSLILESASTNQTSMYLCASRKQGISNQPQHFGDGTRLSIL.

The chain recombines TRBV19 with TRBJ2-7; 11 bases align to TRBD2. Trimming at V came to 3 bases and at J to 1 base, leaving 14 bases not matched to a gene. The CDR3 is 19 residues long. CDR1 and CDR2 from the germline V gene are LNHDA and SQIVND (reference sequence). DNA for the CDR3: TGTGCCAGTAGTATCCCGCCGGGCCTAGCGGGGGGCAGTTCCTACGAGCAGTACTTC. Translated: CASSIPPGLAGGSSYEQYF.

This clone was recorded once. This chain links TRBV28 with TRBJ1-2, with D unclear. The V and J ends lost 6 bases and 4 bases respectively, with 18 bases between them. Germline values: CDR1 MDHEN, CDR2 SYDVKM. CDR3 size: 15 residues. DNA of the CDR3: TGTGCCAGCAGCACCCAGTCAGGCAAACTCTATGGCTACACCTTC. Translation gives CASSTQSGKLYGYTF.

This sequence joins TRBV12-3 or TRBV12-4 and TRBJ2-1, with 8 positions matching TRBD2. V lost 7 bases, J lost 9 bases, and 2 bases stayed unmatched. The CDR3 covers 11 residues. CDR3 region: CASKAGGEQFF. CDR3 sequence (DNA): TGTGCCAGCAAGGCGGGGGGTGAGCAGTTCTTC.

The chain couples TRBV2 to TRBJ2-1, with 13 bases aligning to TRBD2. Germline CDR1 and CDR2: SNHLY and FYNNEI. This CDR3 has 15 residues. The trim removed 11 bases at V and 5 bases at J, leaving 9 bases unmatched. The CDR3 DNA reads TGTGCCGGGGCCGGGACTAGCGGGGAGAACAATGAGCAGTTCTTC. Translation gives CAGAGTSGENNEQFF. The whole variable domain, remainder taken from reference TRBV2 and TRBJ2-1, is EPEVTQTPSHQVTQMGQEVILRCVPISNHLYFYWYRQILGQKVEFLVSFYNNEISEKSEIFDDQFSVERPDGSNFTLKIRSTKLEDSAMYFCAGAGTSGENNEQFFGPGTRLTVL.

V usage is TRBV5-1 and J usage is TRBJ1-6, with D tentatively TRBD1 (5 bases). Germline CDR1 is SGHRS and CDR2 is YFSETQ. The CDR3 covers 16 residues. V lost 5 bases, J lost 7 bases, and 19 bases lay in between. CDR3 loop: CASRLTSGLLNSPLHF. The CDR3 coding sequence is TGCGCCAGCAGATTGACATCGGGACTGCTCAATTCACCCCTCCACTTT.

This chain connects TRBV7-8 to TRBJ2-7, with TRBD1 identical over 10 bases. With 5 bases clipped from V and 2 bases from J, the junction kept 9 bases outside the gene matches. CDR1 and CDR2 (germline): SGHVS, FQNEAQ. The length of the CDR3 is 16 residues. CDR3 bases: TGTGCCAGCAGCCCCGTGACAGGGGGCACCCCCTACGAGCAGTACTTC. Its protein product is CASSPVTGGTPYEQYF.

This chain joins TRBV4-1 and TRBJ2-7, with TRBD2 matching 7 bases. Germline V gives CDR1 MGHRA, CDR2 YSYEKL. V lost 3 bases, J lost 2 bases, and 7 bases stayed unmatched. There are 15 residues in the CDR3. DNA for the CDR3: TGCGCCAGCAGCCACCCCGGACTAGGAACCTACGAGCAGTACTTC. The encoded protein is CASSHPGLGTYEQYF.